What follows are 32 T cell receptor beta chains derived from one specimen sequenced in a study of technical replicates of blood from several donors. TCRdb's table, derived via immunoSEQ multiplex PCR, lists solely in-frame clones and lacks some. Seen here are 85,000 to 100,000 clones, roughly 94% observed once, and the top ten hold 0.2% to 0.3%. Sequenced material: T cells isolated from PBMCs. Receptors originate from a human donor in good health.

The CDR3, as DNA: TGTGCCAGCAGCAAAGCCGGGACAAAATACGAGCAGTACTTC. This sequence encodes CASSKAGTKYEQYF. The chain is built from TRBV21-1 and TRBJ2-7; the table's D gene call, TRBD1, was not cross checked with the DNA. TRBV21-1 is classified as a pseudogene. The CDR3 length is 14 residues.

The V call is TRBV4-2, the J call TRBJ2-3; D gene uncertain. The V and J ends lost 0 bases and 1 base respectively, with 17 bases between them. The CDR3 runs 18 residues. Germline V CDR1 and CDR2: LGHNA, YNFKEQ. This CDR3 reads CASSQDSIAPRGTDTQYF. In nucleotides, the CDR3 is TGTGCCAGCAGCCAAGACAGCATTGCCCCTCGGGGCACAGATACGCAGTATTTT.

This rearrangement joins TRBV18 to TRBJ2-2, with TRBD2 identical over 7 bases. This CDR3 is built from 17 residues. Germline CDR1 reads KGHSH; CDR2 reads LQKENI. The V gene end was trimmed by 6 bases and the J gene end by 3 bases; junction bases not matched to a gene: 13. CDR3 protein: CASSSQDVAGDTGELFF. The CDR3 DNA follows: TGTGCCAGCTCCAGCCAGGATGTGGCGGGGGACACCGGGGAGCTGTTTTTT.

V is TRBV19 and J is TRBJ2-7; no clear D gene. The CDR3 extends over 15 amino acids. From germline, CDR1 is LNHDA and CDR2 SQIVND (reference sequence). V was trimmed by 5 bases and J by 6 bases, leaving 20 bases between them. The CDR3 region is CASSPVLGQASEQYF. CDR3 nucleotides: TGTGCCAGTAGTCCGGTCTTGGGCCAGGCCAGCGAGCAGTACTTC.

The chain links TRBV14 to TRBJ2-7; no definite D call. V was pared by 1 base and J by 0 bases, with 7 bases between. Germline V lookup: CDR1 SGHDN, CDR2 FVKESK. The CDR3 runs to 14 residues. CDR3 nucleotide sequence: TGTGCCAGCAGCCAAGGGAGCGTCTCCTACGAGCAGTACTTC. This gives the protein CASSQGSVSYEQYF. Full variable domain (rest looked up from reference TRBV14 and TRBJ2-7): EAGVTQFPSHSVIEKGQTVTLRCDPISGHDNLYWYRRVMGKEIKFLLHFVKESKQDESGMPNNRFLAERTGGTYSTLKVQPAELEDSGVYFCASSQGSVSYEQYFGPGTRLTVT.

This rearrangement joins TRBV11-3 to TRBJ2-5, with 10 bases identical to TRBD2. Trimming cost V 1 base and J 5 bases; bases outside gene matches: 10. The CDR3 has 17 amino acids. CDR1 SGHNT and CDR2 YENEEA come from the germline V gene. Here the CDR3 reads CASSLGGPSGSQETQYF. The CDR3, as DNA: TGTGCCAGCAGCTTAGGGGGTCCTAGCGGGAGCCAGGAGACCCAGTACTTC.

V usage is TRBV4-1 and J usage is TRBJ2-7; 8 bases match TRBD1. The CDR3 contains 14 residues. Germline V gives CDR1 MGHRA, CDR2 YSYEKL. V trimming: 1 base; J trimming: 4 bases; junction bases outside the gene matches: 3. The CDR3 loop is CASSQAGQGYEQYF. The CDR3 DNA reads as TGCGCCAGCAGCCAAGCAGGACAGGGTTACGAGCAGTACTTC.

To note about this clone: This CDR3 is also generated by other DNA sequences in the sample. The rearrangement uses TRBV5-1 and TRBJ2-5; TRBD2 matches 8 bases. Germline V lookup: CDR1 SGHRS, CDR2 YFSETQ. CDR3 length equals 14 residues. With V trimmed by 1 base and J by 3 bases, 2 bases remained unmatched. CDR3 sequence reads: CASSLTSGEETQYF. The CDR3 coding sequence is TGCGCCAGCAGCTTGACTAGCGGAGAAGAGACCCAGTACTTC.

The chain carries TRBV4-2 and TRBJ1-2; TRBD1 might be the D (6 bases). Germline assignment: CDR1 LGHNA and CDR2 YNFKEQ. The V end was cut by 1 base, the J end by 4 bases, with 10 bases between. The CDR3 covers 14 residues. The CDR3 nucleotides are TGTGCCAGCAGCCAAGGTGACAGGTCCTATGGCTACACCTTC. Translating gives CASSQGDRSYGYTF.

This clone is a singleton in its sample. CDR3 region: CAWSSGGTGTEAFF. The CDR3 bases are TGTGCCTGGAGTTCTGGGGGGACGGGCACTGAAGCTTTCTTT. The chain carries TRBV30 and TRBJ1-1; TRBD1 is a possible D gene (5 bases). From germline, CDR1 is GTSNPN and CDR2 SVGIG (reference sequence). The CDR3 loop spans 14 amino acids. Trimming shortened V by 2 bases and J by 4 bases, and 14 bases separated the two germline ends.

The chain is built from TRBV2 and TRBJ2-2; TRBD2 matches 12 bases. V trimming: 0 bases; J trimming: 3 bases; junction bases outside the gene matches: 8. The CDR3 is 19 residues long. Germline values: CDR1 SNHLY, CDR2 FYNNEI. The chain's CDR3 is CASSEARLAGGPDTGELFF. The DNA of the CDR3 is TGTGCCAGCAGTGAAGCGAGGCTAGCGGGAGGGCCGGACACCGGGGAGCTGTTTTTT.

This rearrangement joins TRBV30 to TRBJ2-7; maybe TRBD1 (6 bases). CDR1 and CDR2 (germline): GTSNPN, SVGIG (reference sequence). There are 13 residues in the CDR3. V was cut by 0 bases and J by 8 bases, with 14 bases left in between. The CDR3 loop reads CAWSVNNQGKQYF. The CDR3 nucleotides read TGTGCCTGGAGTGTCAATAACCAGGGGAAGCAGTACTTC.

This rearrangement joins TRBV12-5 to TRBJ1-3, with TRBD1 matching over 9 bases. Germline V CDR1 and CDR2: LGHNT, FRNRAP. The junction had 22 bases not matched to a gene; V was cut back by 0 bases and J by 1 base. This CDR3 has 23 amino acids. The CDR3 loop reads CASGLVIGFRDRVDPPSGNTIYF. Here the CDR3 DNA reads TGTGCTAGTGGTTTGGTAATAGGTTTCCGGGACAGGGTAGATCCACCGTCTGGAAACACCATATATTTT.

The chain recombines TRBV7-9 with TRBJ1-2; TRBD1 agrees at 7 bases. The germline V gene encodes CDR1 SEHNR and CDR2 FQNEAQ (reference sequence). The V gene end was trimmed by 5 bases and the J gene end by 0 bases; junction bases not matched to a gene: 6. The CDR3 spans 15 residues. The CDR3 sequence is CASSLGTAANYGYTF. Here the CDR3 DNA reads TGTGCCAGCAGCCTCGGGACAGCGGCTAACTATGGCTACACCTTC.

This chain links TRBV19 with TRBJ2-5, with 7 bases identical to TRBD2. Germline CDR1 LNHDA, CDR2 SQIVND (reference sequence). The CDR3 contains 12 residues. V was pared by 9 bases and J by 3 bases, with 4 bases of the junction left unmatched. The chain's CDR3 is CARGSGEETQYF. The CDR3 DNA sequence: TGTGCCAGAGGAAGCGGGGAAGAGACCCAGTACTTC.

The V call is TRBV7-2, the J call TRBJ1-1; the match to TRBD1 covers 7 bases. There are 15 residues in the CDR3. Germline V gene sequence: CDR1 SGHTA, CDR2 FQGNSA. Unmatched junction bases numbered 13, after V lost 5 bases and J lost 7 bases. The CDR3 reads CASSPKSGRGIEAFF. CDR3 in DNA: TGTGCCAGCAGCCCAAAGAGCGGCAGGGGGATTGAAGCTTTCTTT.

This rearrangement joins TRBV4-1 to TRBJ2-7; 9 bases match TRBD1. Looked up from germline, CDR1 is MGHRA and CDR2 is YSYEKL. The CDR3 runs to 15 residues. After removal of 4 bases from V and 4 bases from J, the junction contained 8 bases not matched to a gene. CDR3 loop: CASSRDRAGIYEQYF. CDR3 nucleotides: TGCGCCAGCAGCCGGGACAGGGCGGGGATTTACGAGCAGTACTTC.

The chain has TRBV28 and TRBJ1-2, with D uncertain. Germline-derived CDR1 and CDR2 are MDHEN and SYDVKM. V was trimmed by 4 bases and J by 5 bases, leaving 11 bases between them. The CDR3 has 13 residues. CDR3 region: CASSSLPGYGYTF. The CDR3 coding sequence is TGTGCCAGCAGTTCTCTTCCCGGGTATGGCTACACCTTC.

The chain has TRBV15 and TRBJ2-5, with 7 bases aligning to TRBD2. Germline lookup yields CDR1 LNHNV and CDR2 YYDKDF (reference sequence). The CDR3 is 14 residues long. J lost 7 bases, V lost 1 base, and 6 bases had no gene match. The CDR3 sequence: CATSRARGEATQYF. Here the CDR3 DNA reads TGTGCCACCAGCAGAGCTCGGGGGGAGGCGACCCAGTACTTC.

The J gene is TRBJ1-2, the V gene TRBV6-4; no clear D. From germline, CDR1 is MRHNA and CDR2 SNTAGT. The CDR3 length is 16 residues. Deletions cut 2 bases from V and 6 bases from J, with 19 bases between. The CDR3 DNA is TGTGCCAGCAGTGACGGCCGGGGAGCAGAAAGACATGGCTACACCTTC. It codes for CASSDGRGAERHGYTF.

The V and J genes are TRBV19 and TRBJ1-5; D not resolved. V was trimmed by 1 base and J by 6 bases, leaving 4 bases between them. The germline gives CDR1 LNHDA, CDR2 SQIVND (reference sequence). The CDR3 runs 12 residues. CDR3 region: CASSIGGQPQHF. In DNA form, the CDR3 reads TGTGCCAGTAGTATAGGAGGTCAGCCCCAGCATTTT.

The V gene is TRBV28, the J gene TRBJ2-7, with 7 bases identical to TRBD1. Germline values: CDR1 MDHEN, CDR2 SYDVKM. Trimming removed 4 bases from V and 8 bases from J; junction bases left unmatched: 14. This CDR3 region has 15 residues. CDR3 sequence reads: CASSYRGGVRGKQYF. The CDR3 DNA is TGTGCCAGCAGTTACAGGGGTGGAGTCCGTGGAAAGCAGTACTTC.

The CDR3 protein is CAISESGSGTGGSGNQPQHF. CDR3 coding DNA: TGTGCCATCAGTGAGTCGGGATCCGGGACAGGGGGGAGCGGCAATCAGCCCCAGCATTTT. The gene calls are TRBV10-3 and TRBJ1-5; 11 bases agree with TRBD1. CDR1 and CDR2 from the germline V gene are ENHRY and SYGVKD. This CDR3 region has 20 residues. V lost 0 bases to trimming and J lost 2 bases; unmatched junction nucleotides: 12.

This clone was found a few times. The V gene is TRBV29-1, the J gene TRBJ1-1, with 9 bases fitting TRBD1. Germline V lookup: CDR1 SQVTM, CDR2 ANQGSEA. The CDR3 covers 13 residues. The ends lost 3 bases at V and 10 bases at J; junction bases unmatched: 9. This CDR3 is CSVDQLGTGRAFF. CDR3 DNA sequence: TGCAGCGTTGATCAGCTGGGGACAGGGAGAGCTTTCTTT.

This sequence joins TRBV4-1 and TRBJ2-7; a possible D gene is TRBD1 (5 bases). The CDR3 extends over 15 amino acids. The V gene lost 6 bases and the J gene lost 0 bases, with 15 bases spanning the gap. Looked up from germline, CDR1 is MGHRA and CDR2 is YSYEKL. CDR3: CASRGMDTHSYEQYF. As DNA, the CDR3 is TGCGCCAGCAGAGGGATGGACACGCACTCCTACGAGCAGTACTTC.

The CDR3 DNA reads TGTGCCACCCGGACTAGCGGGTACCAAGAGACCCAGTACTTC. This encodes CATRTSGYQETQYF. V and J are TRBV19 and TRBJ2-5; the match to TRBD2 covers 11 bases. Germline assignment: CDR1 LNHDA and CDR2 SQIVND (reference sequence). CDR3 size: 14 residues. J lost 0 bases, V lost 10 bases, and 4 bases had no gene match.

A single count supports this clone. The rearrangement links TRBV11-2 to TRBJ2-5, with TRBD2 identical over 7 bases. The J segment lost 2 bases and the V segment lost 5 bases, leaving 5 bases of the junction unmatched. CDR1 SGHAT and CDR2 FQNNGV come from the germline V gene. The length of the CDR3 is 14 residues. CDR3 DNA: TGTGCCAGCAGCCGGAGCGGGGTACAAGAGACCCAGTACTTC. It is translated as CASSRSGVQETQYF.

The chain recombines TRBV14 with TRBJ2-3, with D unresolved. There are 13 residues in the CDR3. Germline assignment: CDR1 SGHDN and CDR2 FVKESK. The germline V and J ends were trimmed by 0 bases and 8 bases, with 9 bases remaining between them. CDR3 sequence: CASSQENLATQYF. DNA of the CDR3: TGTGCCAGCAGCCAAGAGAATCTGGCTACGCAGTATTTT. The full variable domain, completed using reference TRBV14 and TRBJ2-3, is EAGVTQFPSHSVIEKGQTVTLRCDPISGHDNLYWYRRVMGKEIKFLLHFVKESKQDESGMPNNRFLAERTGGTYSTLKVQPAELEDSGVYFCASSQENLATQYFGPGTRLTVL.

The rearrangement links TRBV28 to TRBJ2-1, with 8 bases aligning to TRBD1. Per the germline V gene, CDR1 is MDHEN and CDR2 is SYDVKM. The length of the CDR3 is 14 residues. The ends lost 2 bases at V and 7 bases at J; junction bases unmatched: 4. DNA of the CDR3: TGTGCCAGCAGTTTAATGACAGGGGAGAATGAGCAGTTCTTC. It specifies CASSLMTGENEQFF.

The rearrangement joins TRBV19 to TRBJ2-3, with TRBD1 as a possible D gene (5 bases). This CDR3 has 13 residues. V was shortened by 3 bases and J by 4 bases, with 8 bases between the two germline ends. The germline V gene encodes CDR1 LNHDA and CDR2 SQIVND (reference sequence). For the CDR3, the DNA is TGTGCCAGTAGTATTAGGGGATCAGATACGCAGTATTTT. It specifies CASSIRGSDTQYF.

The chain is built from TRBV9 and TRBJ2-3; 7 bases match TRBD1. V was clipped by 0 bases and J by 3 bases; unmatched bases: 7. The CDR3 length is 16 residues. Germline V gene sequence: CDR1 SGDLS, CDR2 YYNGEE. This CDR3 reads CASSVDVRGPTDTQYF. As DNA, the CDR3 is TGTGCCAGCAGCGTAGATGTTAGGGGGCCAACAGATACGCAGTATTTT.

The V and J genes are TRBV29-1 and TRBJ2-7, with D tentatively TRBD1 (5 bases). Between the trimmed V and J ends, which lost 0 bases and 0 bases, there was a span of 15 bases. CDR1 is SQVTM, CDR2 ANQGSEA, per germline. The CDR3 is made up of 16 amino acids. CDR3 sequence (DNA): TGCAGCGTTGAAGATCCTGACAGCGCCCCCTCCTACGAGCAGTACTTC. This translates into CSVEDPDSAPSYEQYF.